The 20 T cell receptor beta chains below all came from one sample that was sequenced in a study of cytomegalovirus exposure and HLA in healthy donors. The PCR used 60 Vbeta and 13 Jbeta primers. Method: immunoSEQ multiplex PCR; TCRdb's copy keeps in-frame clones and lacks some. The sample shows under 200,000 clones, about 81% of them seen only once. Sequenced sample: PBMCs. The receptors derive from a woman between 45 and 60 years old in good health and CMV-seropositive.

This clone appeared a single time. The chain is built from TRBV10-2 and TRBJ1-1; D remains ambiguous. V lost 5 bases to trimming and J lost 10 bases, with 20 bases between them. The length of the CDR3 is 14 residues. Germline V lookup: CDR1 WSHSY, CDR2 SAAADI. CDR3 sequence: CASSPTGSAERAFF. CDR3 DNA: TGCGCCAGCAGTCCCACGGGGTCCGCTGAAAGAGCTTTCTTT.

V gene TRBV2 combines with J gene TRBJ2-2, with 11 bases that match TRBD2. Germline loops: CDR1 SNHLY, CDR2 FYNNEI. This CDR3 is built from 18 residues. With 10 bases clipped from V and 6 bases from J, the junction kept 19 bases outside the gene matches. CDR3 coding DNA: TGTGCCACCACGAGGCTAGCGGGGGGAAACAAAGGGGCCGGGGAGCTGTTTTTT. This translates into CATTRLAGGNKGAGELFF.

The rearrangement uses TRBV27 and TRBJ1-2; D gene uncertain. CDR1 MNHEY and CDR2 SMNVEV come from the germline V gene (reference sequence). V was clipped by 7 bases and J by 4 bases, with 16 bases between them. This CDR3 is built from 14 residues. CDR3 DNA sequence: TGTGCCAGCAACAAGGCGGGATCGTTCTATGGCTACACCTTC. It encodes CASNKAGSFYGYTF.

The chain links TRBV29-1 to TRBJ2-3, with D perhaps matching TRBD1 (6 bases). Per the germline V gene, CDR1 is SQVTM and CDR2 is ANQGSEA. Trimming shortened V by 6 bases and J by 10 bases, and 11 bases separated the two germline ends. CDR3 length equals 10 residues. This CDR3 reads CSVVGGAQYF. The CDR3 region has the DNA TGCAGCGTGGTAGGGGGAGCGCAGTATTTT.

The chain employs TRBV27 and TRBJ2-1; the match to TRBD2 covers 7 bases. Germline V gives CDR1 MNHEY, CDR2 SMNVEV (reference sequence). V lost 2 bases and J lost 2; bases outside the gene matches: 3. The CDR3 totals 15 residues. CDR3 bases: TGTGCCAGCAGTTTAGAGCGGGGCACCTACAATGAGCAGTTCTTC. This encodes CASSLERGTYNEQFF.

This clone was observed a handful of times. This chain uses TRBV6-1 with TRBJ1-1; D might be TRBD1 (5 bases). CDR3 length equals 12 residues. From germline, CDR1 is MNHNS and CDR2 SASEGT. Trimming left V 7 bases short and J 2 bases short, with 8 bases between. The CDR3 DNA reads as TGTGCCAGCAAGGGGATAAACACTGAAGCTTTCTTT. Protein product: CASKGINTEAFF.

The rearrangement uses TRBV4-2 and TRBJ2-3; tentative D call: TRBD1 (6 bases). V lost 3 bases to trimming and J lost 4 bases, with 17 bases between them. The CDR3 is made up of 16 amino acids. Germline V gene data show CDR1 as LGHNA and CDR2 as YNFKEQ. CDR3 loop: CASSHLTQGSADTQYF. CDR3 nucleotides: TGTGCCAGCAGCCACCTCACCCAGGGGTCGGCAGATACGCAGTATTTT.

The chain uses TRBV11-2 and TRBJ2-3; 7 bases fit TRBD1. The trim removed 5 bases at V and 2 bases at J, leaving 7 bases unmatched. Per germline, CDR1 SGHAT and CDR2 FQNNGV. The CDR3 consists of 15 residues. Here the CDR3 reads CASSDGTVNTDTQYF. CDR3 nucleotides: TGTGCCAGCAGCGATGGGACAGTTAACACAGATACGCAGTATTTT.

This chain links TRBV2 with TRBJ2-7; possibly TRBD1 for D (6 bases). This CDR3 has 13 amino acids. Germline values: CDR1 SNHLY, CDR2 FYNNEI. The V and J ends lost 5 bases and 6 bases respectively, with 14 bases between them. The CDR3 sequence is CASSPYETGEQYF. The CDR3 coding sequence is TGTGCCAGCAGTCCGTACGAGACAGGCGAGCAGTACTTC.

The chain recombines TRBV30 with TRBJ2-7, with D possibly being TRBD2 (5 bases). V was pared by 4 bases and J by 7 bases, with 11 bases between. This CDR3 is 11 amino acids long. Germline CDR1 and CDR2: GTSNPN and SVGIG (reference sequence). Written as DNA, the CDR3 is TGTGCCTGGACCTACGGCGGGGAGCAGTACTTC. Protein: CAWTYGGEQYF.

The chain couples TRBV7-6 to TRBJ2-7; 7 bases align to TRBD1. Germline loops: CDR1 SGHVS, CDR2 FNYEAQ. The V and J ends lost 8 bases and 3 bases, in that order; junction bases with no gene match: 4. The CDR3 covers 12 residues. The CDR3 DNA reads TGTGCCAGCGGTCACAGGGGCTACGAGCAGTACTTC. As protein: CASGHRGYEQYF.

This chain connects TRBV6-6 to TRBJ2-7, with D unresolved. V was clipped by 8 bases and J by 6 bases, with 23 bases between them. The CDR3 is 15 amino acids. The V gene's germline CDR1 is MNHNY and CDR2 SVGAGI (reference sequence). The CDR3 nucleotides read TGTGCCAGCTCCCCCCGCTTCGATGGCCACCGCGAGCAGTACTTC. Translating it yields CASSPRFDGHREQYF.

CDR3 residues: CASSQVGTQETQYF. The CDR3 region has the DNA TGCGCCAGCAGCCAAGTTGGGACACAAGAGACCCAGTACTTC. This rearrangement joins TRBV4-1 to TRBJ2-5, with a weak D call TRBD1 (6 bases). Germline CDR1 MGHRA, CDR2 YSYEKL. V was shortened by 1 base and J by 2 bases, with 8 bases between the two germline ends. The CDR3 totals 14 residues.

The CDR3 bases are TGTGCCAGCCAAGTACAGAGAGCAACTAATGAAAAACTGTTTTTT. Protein product: CASQVQRATNEKLFF. V and J are TRBV19 and TRBJ1-4; no reliable D call. The CDR3 is 15 amino acids. Trimming stripped 9 bases from V and 0 bases from J, with 14 bases between. CDR1 is LNHDA and CDR2 is SQIVND in the germline V gene (reference sequence).

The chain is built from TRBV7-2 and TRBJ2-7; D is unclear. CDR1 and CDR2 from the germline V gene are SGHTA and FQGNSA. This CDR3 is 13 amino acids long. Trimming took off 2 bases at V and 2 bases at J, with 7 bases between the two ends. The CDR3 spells CTSSLFRTYEQYF. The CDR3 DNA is TGTACCAGCAGCTTATTCAGGACCTACGAGCAGTACTTC.

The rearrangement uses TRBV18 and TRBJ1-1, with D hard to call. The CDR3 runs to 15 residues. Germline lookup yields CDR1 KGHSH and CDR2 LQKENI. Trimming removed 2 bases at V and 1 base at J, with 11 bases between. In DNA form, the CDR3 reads TGTGCCAGCTCACCAATCGAGGGATGGAACACTGAAGCTTTCTTT. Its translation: CASSPIEGWNTEAFF.

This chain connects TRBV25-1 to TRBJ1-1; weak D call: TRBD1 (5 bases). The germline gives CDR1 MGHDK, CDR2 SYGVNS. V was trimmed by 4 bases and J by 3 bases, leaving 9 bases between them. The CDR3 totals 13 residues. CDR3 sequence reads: CASSGEGDTEAFF. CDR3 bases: TGTGCCAGCAGTGGTGAAGGGGACACTGAAGCTTTCTTT.

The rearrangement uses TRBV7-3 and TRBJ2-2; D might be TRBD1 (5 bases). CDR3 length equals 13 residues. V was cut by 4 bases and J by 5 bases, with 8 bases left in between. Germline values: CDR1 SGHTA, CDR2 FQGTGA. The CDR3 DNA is TGTGCCAGCAGCTCGCAGGGTACCGGGGAGCTGTTTTTT. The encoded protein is CASSSQGTGELFF.

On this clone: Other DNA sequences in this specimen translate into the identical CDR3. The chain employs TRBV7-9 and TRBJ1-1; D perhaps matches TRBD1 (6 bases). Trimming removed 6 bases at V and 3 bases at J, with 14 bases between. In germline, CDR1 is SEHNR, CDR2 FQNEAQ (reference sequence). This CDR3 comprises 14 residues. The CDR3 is CASRLQGRDTEAFF. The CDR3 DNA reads TGTGCCAGCAGGTTACAGGGAAGGGACACTGAAGCTTTCTTT.

CDR3 bases: TGTGCCAGCAGCGAAACTATACCGGGACAGCTAGCCAAAAACATTCAGTACTTC. Its translation is CASSETIPGQLAKNIQYF. The chain links TRBV5-5 to TRBJ2-4; 7 bases are shared with TRBD1. V trimming: 4 bases; J trimming: 0 bases; junction bases outside the gene matches: 13. Germline-derived CDR1 and CDR2 are SGHKS and YYEKEE (reference sequence). The CDR3 loop spans 18 amino acids. The variable domain in full, completed from reference TRBV5-5 and TRBJ2-4, reads DAGVTQSPTHLIKTRGQQVTLRCSPISGHKSVSWYQQVLGQGPQFIFQYYEKEERGRGNFPDRFSARQFPNYSSELNVNALLLGDSALYLCASSETIPGQLAKNIQYFGAGTRLSVL.